This TCR beta chain is drawn from a study of T-cell memory formation after mild COVID-19 (dated by TCRdb to the early 2020s). For the wider study: TCR sequence clusters from the two donors were found to be largely donor specific. T-cell clones expanding and contracting after mild COVID-19 in a couple of donors were tracked by longitudinal TCRalpha and TCRbeta repertoire sequencing. Two young, previously healthy adult volunteers, one female and one male, were included in the cohort.

Ficoll-Paque density gradient centrifugation was used to isolate PBMCs. Sequences MNHEY (CDR1) and SVGAGI (CDR2) are obtained from the germline V gene. Clipping removes 7 bases from V and 3 bases from J, with 3 as the unmatched junction base count. The CDR3 covers 13 residues, taking in both the cysteine and the phenylalanine. Left in the record is the CDR3 DNA by itself, 39 bases read in frame from the first base. This clonotype was detected only a few times. Its antigen specificity is not known. No quality values exist for individual bases; no much larger clone is one base distant. Summary of the overall study and its limitations: Whether the second-wave clones peaking on day 37 were SARS-CoV-2 specific was not confirmed. Clones that contracted from day 15 to 85 showed balanced CD4/CD8 phenotypes, whereas a second wave of clones that expanded from day 15 to 37 leaned towards CD4+. Only a couple of mild cases were covered in the study, and larger cohorts including severe cases with pre-infection samples were considered necessary. The detection of some responding clones in pre-infection memory suggests that pre-existing cross-reactive memory T cells joined the SARS-CoV-2 response. Contracting CD4+ clones appeared mostly in the CM and EM memory subsets, whereas CD8+ clones were enriched in EMRA.

The run used an Illumina NovaSeq 6000. TCRalpha and TCRbeta cDNA libraries were built by 5'RACE with constant-segment primers, adding sample barcodes and unique molecular identifiers. Trizol reagent was used to extract RNA from every sample. Libraries were amplified in two PCR steps, with a second sample barcode and Illumina TruSeq adapters added in the second step. Sequencing of libraries was performed on an Illumina NovaSeq with 2 x 150 bp paired-end reads. Per the source publication's procedure: The reads were demultiplexed and collapsed into UMI-guided consensus sequences using migec v1.2.7. Using mixcr v2.1.11, UMI consensuses were aligned to TRA and TRB V and J templates and then assembled into clonotypes. Expanded or contracted clonotypes were those called significant by both edgeR and NoisET, with noise models trained on biological replicates. For edgeR calls, a false discovery rate-adjusted p below 0.01 and a log2 fold-change threshold of 1 were applied. As an exploratory analysis of dynamics, PCA with hierarchical clustering was applied to max-normalized trajectories of the 1000 most abundant clonotypes. Each responding clone was given a CD4 or CD8 phenotype based on the CD4+ and CD8+ repertoires, which had been sequenced separately. TCRdb reran the public reads through fastp at Q25 and MiXCR, keeping productive beta chains. Rows with a matching CDR3 protein are joined into one entry that keeps the most common DNA and genes. These V and J calls derive from TCRdb rather than the authors' analysis. The sample data list roughly 250,000 distinct CDR3 sequences, and 16% of these were observed just once. The ten largest make up 20% to 25% of the sample.

The origin of this receptor is a man aged 18 to 35 who had mild COVID-19 (a few samples of this study predate the infection). The sample titles of this study are shuffled in the database, so cell type and time point are left out; the donor was told from shared clones. Material for sequencing was PBMCs or a T cell subset sorted from them (not recorded which). The rearrangement joined TRBV6-5 to TRBJ2-5; 9 nucleotides in the junction match TRBD2. The nucleotide sequence is given as TGTGCCAGCAAGCGGGGGGCCGAAGAGACCCAGTACTTC. Its product reads: CASKRGAEETQYF.